This is a list of T cell receptor beta chains from one sample in a study of T cells in tuberculosis. Sequencing was performed with immunoSEQ multiplex PCR; in TCRdb, only in-frame clones are kept and a portion is missing. The table records 23,000 or so clones, about 95% of them present only once. Sample: PBMCs. The receptors were gathered from a donor aged 5 to 30 with latent tuberculosis or without tuberculosis infection. Each CDR3 is given with its conserved first and last residue. A D gene is named only where the DNA matches it firmly. Clone size is given for some rows only: seen once, a few or many times, or a class if the clone is expanded.

v_call	clone_size	j_call	d_call	cdr3_nt	cdr3_aa
TRBV7-2	NA	TRBJ2-1	TRBD2	TGTGCCAGCAGCTTATCCACTAGCGGGGGGGCAAGGGAGCAGTTCTTC	CASSLSTSGGAREQFF
TRBV23-1	NA	TRBJ2-1	NA	TGCGCCAGCAGTCAATTCGGCACAGACTACGGGCTAAACCCCTACAATGAGCAGTTCTTC	CASSQFGTDYGLNPYNEQFF
TRBV7-8	NA	TRBJ1-4	NA	TGTGCCAGCAGCTTTGGAGTTTCGACTAATGAAAAACTGTTTTTT	CASSFGVSTNEKLFF
TRBV4-1	NA	TRBJ1-1	TRBD1	TGCGCCAGCAGCCAAATCCGGGACAGCCGGAACACTGAAGCTTTCTTT	CASSQIRDSRNTEAFF
TRBV4-2	NA	TRBJ1-2	TRBD1	TGTGCCAGCAGCCAAGATAGGGGTAGCGGACAGGGCCCCTATGGCTACACCTTC	CASSQDRGSGQGPYGYTF
TRBV27	NA	TRBJ1-1	NA	TGTGCCAGCAGTGCGGGGTCCGGGGGCACTGAAGCTTTCTTT	CASSAGSGGTEAFF
TRBV19	NA	TRBJ2-1	NA	TGTGCCAGCGACAGGTACAATGAGCAGTTCTTC	CASDRYNEQFF
TRBV2	NA	TRBJ1-2	NA	TGTGCCAGCAGTGTGCAGGCTAGTTGGTCGTCAGGGAACTATGGCTACACCTTC	CASSVQASWSSGNYGYTF
TRBV5-1	NA	TRBJ1-2	NA	TGCGCCAGCAGCTTGGATGGAGGGAAGGGGAGAGGCTACACCTTC	CASSLDGGKGRGYTF
TRBV25-1	NA	TRBJ1-4	NA	TGTGCCAGCAACGGAGTATTTAATGAAAAACTGTTTTTT	CASNGVFNEKLFF
TRBV6-6	NA	TRBJ2-1	NA	TGTGCCAGCAGTTATCGTAATGAGCAGTTCTTC	CASSYRNEQFF
TRBV30	NA	TRBJ1-1	NA	TGTGCCTGGACTCCTTCATCGGGGGTTGGGACTGAAGCTTTCTTT	CAWTPSSGVGTEAFF
TRBV6-5	NA	TRBJ2-5	NA	TGTGCCAGCAGTTACGCTCGGATGGAGGCTATAGAGACCCAGTACTTC	CASSYARMEAIETQYF
TRBV15	NA	TRBJ1-4	TRBD1	TGTGCCACCAGCAGAGCGACAGGGGGGTTTGAAAAACTGTTTTTT	CATSRATGGFEKLFF
TRBV19	NA	TRBJ1-2	NA	TGTGCCAGTAGTATAAACACAGGAATTAACTATGGCTACACCTTC	CASSINTGINYGYTF
TRBV11-1	NA	TRBJ2-3	TRBD2	TGTGCCAGCAGTCTAGCGGGGGGGCCAGATACGCAGTATTTT	CASSLAGGPDTQYF
TRBV18	NA	TRBJ1-1	TRBD1	TGTGCCAGCTCGTCGGACAGGGCGAACACTGAAGCTTTCTTT	CASSSDRANTEAFF
TRBV27	NA	TRBJ1-5	NA	TGTGCCAGCAGTTCTGGTTTACTGCAGCCCCAGCATTTT	CASSSGLLQPQHF
TRBV19	once	TRBJ2-2	NA	TGTGCCAGTTCACGGAGGGACACCGGGGAGCTGTTTTTT	CASSRRDTGELFF
TRBV6-4	NA	TRBJ2-1	TRBD2	TGTGCCAGCAGCGGGACTAGCGGGGGAGGGAATGAGCAGTTCTTC	CASSGTSGGGNEQFF
TRBV6-1	NA	TRBJ2-5	NA	TGTGCCGCAAAAACCCCCAGTCAAGAGACCCAGTACTTC	CAAKTPSQETQYF
TRBV29-1	once	TRBJ2-5	NA	TGCAGCGTTGGGAGTCGGGACACGGTGACCCAGTACTTC	CSVGSRDTVTQYF
TRBV19	NA	TRBJ1-3	NA	TGTGCCAGTAGTATAGGACAGAGCTCTGGAAACACCATATATTTT	CASSIGQSSGNTIYF
TRBV5-1	NA	TRBJ2-2	TRBD2	TGCGCCAGCAGCCAAGGACTAGCGGGGGGGCCGCATACCGGGGAGCTGTTTTTT	CASSQGLAGGPHTGELFF
TRBV6-6	NA	TRBJ2-3	NA	TGTGCCAGCAGTTACAACCCGCGGGGAGAGGCAGATACGCAGTATTTT	CASSYNPRGEADTQYF
TRBV27	NA	TRBJ2-2	NA	TGTGCCAGCAGTATGAGGGGAGGCACCGGGGAGCTGTTTTTT	CASSMRGGTGELFF
TRBV6-5	once	TRBJ2-1	NA	TGTGCCAGCAGTAAACTCAATGAGCAGTTCTTC	CASSKLNEQFF
TRBV4-1	NA	TRBJ1-1	TRBD1	TGCGCCAGCAGCCAAGATGGAGGGACAGGACGGACTGAAGCTTTCTTT	CASSQDGGTGRTEAFF
TRBV6-5	NA	TRBJ2-3	NA	TGTGCCAGCAGTTACGAGGGCTTTTCCACAGATACGCAGTATTTT	CASSYEGFSTDTQYF
TRBV5-6	NA	TRBJ1-2	TRBD1	TGTGCCACCGGACCCGGGACAGGCCCAAACTATGGCTACACCTTC	CATGPGTGPNYGYTF
TRBV5-6	NA	TRBJ1-6	NA	TGTGCCAGCAGCTTGGCCGTGGGGGCCGCCTATAATTCACCCCTCCACTTT	CASSLAVGAAYNSPLHF
TRBV19	NA	TRBJ2-5	TRBD1	TGTGCCAGTAGTGCTAACCTCAGACAGGGGGGAGGGTCCCAGTACTTC	CASSANLRQGGGSQYF
TRBV6-1	NA	TRBJ1-5	NA	TGTGCCAGCAGTGGACACAGGGCCCAGTACAATCAGCCCCAGCATTTT	CASSGHRAQYNQPQHF
TRBV19	NA	TRBJ2-2	NA	TGTGCCAGTAGTATCCGACTCGGGGAGCTGTTTTTT	CASSIRLGELFF
TRBV7-2	NA	TRBJ2-5	NA	TGTGCCAGCAGCTTAGTCCGACAGCAAGAGACCCAGTACTTC	CASSLVRQQETQYF
TRBV15	once	TRBJ1-5	TRBD1	TGTGCCACCAGCAGAGTTGACAGGGGCGATCAGCCCCAGCATTTT	CATSRVDRGDQPQHF
TRBV4-2	NA	TRBJ2-3	TRBD2	TGTGCCAGCAGCCAAGGAAATGGGGGGGGCACAGATACGCAGTATTTT	CASSQGNGGGTDTQYF
TRBV10-3	NA	TRBJ2-3	TRBD2	TGTGCCATCAGTGTGGGACTAACCCCAGATACGCAGTATTTT	CAISVGLTPDTQYF
TRBV9	NA	TRBJ2-2	NA	TGTGCCAGCAGCGTACAGCCGGAGACCGGGGAGCTGTTTTTT	CASSVQPETGELFF
TRBV7-8	NA	TRBJ1-5	NA	TGTGCCAGCAGCTTAGGTCCGAAAGGGGGCAATCAGCCCCAGCATTTT	CASSLGPKGGNQPQHF
TRBV27	NA	TRBJ1-5	NA	TGTGCCAGCAGTTTTTCTCCGGGGGGGAATCAGCCCCAGCATTTT	CASSFSPGGNQPQHF
TRBV18	NA	TRBJ2-3	NA	TGTGCCAGCTCACCACTCACGGCTAGTCGGGCAGATACGCAGTATTTT	CASSPLTASRADTQYF
TRBV6-1	NA	TRBJ1-2	NA	TGTGCCAGCAGTGAAGTCGGAGGAACCTATGGCTACACCTTC	CASSEVGGTYGYTF
TRBV4-1	NA	TRBJ2-5	TRBD2	TGCGCCAGCAGCCGCTTACTAGCGGGGGGCTTCCGAGAGACCCAGTACTTC	CASSRLLAGGFRETQYF
TRBV21-1	NA	TRBJ2-2	NA	TGTGCCAGCCTAAAGTGGACAACCGGGGAGCTGTTTTTT	CASLKWTTGELFF
TRBV19	once	TRBJ1-1	NA	TGTGCCAGTAGTACCTCCCCGAGCACTGAAGCTTTCTTT	CASSTSPSTEAFF
TRBV20-1	once	TRBJ2-1	NA	TGCAGTGCTAGGCCTGGGGACTCTCAGTTCTTC	CSARPGDSQFF
TRBV2	NA	TRBJ1-1	TRBD1	TGTGCCAGCCGGCGACAGGGGGAAGCTTTCTTT	CASRRQGEAFF
TRBV5-1	NA	TRBJ2-7	TRBD1	TGCGCCAGCAGCGGAACAGGGGCCCACGAGCAGTACTTC	CASSGTGAHEQYF
TRBV7-6	NA	TRBJ1-2	TRBD1	TGTGCCAGCAGCTCAGAGACAGGGGGCGGATCAGGCTACACCTTC	CASSSETGGGSGYTF
TRBV19	NA	TRBJ1-4	TRBD1	TGTGCCAGTAGGTCGGACAGGGAAGAGGAAAAACTGTTTTTT	CASRSDREEEKLFF
TRBV4-1	NA	TRBJ2-1	TRBD2	TGCGCCAGCAGCCACACCCAGGCGGGGGGGGCGGGTAATGAGCAGTTCTTC	CASSHTQAGGAGNEQFF